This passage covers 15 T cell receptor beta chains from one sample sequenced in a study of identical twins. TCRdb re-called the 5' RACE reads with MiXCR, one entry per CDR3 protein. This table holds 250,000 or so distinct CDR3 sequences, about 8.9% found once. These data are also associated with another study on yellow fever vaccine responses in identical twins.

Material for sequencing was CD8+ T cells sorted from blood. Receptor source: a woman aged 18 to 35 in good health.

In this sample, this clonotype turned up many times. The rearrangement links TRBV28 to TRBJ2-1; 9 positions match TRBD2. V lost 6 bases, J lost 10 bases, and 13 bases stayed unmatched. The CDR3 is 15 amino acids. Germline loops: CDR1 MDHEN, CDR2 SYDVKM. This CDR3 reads CASSSTSGLAFEQFF. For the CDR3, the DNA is TGTGCCAGCAGCTCCACCTCGGGACTAGCTTTCGAGCAGTTCTTC.

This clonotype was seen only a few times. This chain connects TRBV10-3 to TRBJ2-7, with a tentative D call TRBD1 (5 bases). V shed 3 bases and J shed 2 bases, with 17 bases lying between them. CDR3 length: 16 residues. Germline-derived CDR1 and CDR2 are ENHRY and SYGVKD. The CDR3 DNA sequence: TGTGCCATCAGTGACCCAGACAGCCCGACCCCCTACGAGCAGTACTTC. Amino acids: CAISDPDSPTPYEQYF.

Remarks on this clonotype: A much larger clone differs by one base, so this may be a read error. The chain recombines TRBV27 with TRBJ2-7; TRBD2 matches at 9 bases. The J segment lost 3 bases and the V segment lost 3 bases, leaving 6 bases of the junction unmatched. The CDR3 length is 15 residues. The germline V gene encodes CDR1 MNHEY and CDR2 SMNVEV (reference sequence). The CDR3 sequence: CASSFEAGGCYEQYF. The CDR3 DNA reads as TGTGCCAGCAGTTTTGAGGCGGGAGGGTGCTACGAGCAGTACTTC.

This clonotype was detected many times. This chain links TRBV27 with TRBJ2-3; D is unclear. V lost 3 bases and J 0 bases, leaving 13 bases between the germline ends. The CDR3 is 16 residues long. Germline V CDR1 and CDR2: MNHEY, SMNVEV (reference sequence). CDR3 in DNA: TGTGCCAGCAGTTTTCTCCTACCTTCTAGCACAGATACGCAGTATTTT. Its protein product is CASSFLLPSSTDTQYF.

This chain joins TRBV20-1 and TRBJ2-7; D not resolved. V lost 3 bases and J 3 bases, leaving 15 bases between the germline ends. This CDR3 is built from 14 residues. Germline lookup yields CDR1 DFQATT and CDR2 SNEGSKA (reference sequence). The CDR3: CSASGQEQVYEQYF. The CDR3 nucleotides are TGCAGTGCTAGCGGTCAGGAGCAGGTCTACGAGCAGTACTTC.

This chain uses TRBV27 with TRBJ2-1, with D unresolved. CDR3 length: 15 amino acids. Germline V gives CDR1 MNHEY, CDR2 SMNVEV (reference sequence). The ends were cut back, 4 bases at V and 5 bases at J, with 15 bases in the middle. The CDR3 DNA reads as TGTGCCAGCAGTTGGAGTTCGGGCGCGCACAATGAGCAGTTCTTC. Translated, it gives CASSWSSGAHNEQFF.

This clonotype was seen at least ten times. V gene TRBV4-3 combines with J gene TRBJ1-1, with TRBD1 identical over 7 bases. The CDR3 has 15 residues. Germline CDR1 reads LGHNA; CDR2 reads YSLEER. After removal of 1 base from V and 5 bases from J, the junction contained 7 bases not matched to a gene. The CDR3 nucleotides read TGCGCCAGCAGCCAAGCAAGGGGGCTCTTGACTGAAGCTTTCTTT. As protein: CASSQARGLLTEAFF.

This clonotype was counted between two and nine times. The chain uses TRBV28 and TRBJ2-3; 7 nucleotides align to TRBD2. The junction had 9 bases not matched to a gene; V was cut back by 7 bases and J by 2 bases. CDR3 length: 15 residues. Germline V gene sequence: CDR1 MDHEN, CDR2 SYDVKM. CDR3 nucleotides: TGTGCCAGCACCTTTGGCGGGAGCCCCACAGATACGCAGTATTTT. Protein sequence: CASTFGGSPTDTQYF.

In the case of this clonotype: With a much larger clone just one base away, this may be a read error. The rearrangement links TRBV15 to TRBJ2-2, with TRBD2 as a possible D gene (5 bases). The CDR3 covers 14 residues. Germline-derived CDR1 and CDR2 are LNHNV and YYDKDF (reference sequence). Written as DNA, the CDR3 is TGTGCCACCAGCAGAGATAGGAACACCGGGGAGCTGTCTTTT. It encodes CATSRDRNTGELSF.

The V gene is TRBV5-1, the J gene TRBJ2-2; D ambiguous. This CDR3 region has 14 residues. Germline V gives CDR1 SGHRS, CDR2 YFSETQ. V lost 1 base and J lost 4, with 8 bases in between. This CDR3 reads CASSLRAGTGELFF. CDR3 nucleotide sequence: TGCGCCAGCAGCTTGAGGGCCGGCACCGGGGAGCTGTTTTTT.

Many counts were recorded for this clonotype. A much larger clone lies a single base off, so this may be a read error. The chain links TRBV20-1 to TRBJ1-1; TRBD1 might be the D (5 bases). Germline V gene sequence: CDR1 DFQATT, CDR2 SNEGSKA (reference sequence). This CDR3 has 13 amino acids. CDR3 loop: CSADRSGVTEPFF. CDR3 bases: TGCAGTGCGGATCGATCGGGGGTCACTGAACCTTTCTTT.

The CDR3 nucleotides are TGTGCCAGCAGTTTTCCGCATAAAGACAGGGGCCAGAACACCGGGGAGCTGTTTTTT. As protein: CASSFPHKDRGQNTGELFF. V usage is TRBV5-6 and J usage is TRBJ2-2; 8 nucleotides match TRBD1. This CDR3 has 19 residues. Germline V lookup: CDR1 SGHDT, CDR2 YYEEEE. The V segment lost 5 bases and the J segment 1 base; nucleotides outside the gene matches: 16.

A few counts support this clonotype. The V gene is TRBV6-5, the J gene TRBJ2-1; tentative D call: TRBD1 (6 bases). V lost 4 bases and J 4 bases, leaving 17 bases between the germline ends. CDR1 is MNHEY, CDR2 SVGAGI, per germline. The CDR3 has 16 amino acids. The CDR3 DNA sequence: TGTGCCAGCAGTTTAGGGGGACCTGAAGATTACAATGAGCAGTTCTTC. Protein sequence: CASSLGGPEDYNEQFF.

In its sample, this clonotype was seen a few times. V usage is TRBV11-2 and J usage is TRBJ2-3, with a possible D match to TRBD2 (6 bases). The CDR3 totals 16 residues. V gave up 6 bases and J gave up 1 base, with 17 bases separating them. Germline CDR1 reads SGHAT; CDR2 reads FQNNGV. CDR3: CASRPSASAGTDTQYF. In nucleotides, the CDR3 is TGTGCCAGCAGGCCTAGCGCGTCGGCGGGCACAGATACGCAGTATTTT.

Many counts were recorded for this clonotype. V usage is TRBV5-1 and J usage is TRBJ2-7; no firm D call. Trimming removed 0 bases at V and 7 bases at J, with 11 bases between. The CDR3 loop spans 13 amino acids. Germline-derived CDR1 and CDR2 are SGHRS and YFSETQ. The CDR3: CASSLEHPGEQYF. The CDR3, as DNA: TGCGCCAGCAGCTTGGAACACCCTGGGGAGCAGTACTTC.